A single sample is the source of the 8 T cell receptor beta chains below, sequenced in a study of blood T cell repertoires in COVID-19. The data were produced by immunoSEQ multiplex PCR, yet TCRdb's version contains in-frame clones alone and is incomplete. This table holds about 160,000 clones, approximately 91% found once. The material sequenced was peripheral blood. Every receptor here comes from a man younger than 35 with acute or convalescent COVID-19.

With regard to this clone: Distinct nucleotide sequences in the sample also encode this CDR3. The V and J genes are TRBV5-1 and TRBJ1-1, with D uncertain. The CDR3 is 15 amino acids. V was shortened by 0 bases and J by 0 bases, with 9 bases between the two germline ends. CDR1 and CDR2 (germline): SGHRS, YFSETQ. The CDR3 DNA reads TGCGCCAGCAGCTTGGGAGGTTTACTGAACACTGAAGCTTTCTTT. Protein product: CASSLGGLLNTEAFF.

The genes are TRBV18 and TRBJ2-5; 12 bases are a match to TRBD2. The CDR3 sequence is 17 residues long. V was pared by 0 bases and J by 3 bases, with 5 bases of the junction left unmatched. CDR1 and CDR2 from the germline V gene are KGHSH and LQKENI. The CDR3: CASSPPVWTSGKETQYF. CDR3 DNA: TGTGCCAGCTCACCACCGGTTTGGACTAGCGGGAAAGAGACCCAGTACTTC.

V gene TRBV11-2 combines with J gene TRBJ1-1; no clear D gene. Germline V CDR1 and CDR2: SGHAT, FQNNGV. Trimming pared 5 bases from V and 14 bases from J, leaving 18 bases between. This CDR3 region has 12 residues. CDR3 sequence: CASSAKWAPGFF. The CDR3 coding sequence is TGTGCCAGCAGCGCAAAATGGGCCCCTGGGTTCTTT. Full variable domain (outside the CDR3, taken from reference TRBV11-2 and TRBJ1-1): EAGVAQSPRYKIIEKRQSVAFWCNPISGHATLYWYQQILGQGPKLLIQFQNNGVVDDSQLPKDRFSAERLKGVDSTLKIQPAKLEDSAVYLCASSAKWAPGFFGQGTRLTVV.

The rearrangement uses TRBV7-9 and TRBJ1-5; D not certain. From germline, CDR1 is SEHNR and CDR2 FQNEAQ (reference sequence). Trimming shortened V by 2 bases and J by 0 bases, and 11 bases separated the two germline ends. CDR3 length: 16 residues. This chain's CDR3 is CASSLRGGDSNQPQHF. CDR3 sequence (DNA): TGTGCCAGCAGCTTACGGGGAGGAGATAGCAATCAGCCCCAGCATTTT.

CDR3 DNA sequence: TGTGCCATCAGGGCTAGCGGGGCAACAGATACGCAGTATTTT. Translated: CAIRASGATDTQYF. This chain uses TRBV10-3 with TRBJ2-3, with 9 positions matching TRBD2. V trimming: 6 bases; J trimming: 3 bases; junction bases outside the gene matches: 4. Germline CDR1 ENHRY, CDR2 SYGVKD. This CDR3 comprises 14 residues.

The chain joins TRBV5-8 to TRBJ2-2, with 7 bases identical to TRBD1. The CDR3 totals 16 residues. Germline CDR1 reads SGHTS; CDR2 reads YDEGEE. J lost 3 bases, V lost 2 bases, and 7 bases had no gene match. CDR3 coding DNA: TGTGCCAGCAGCTTCGTTAGGGGGCCGGACACCGGGGAGCTGTTTTTT. This gives the protein CASSFVRGPDTGELFF.

V is TRBV5-1 and J is TRBJ2-2, with TRBD2 matching 8 bases. Germline CDR1 is SGHRS and CDR2 is YFSETQ. This CDR3 region has 16 residues. V lost 0 bases, J lost 1 base, and 2 bases stayed unmatched. The CDR3 protein is CASSLVAGGNTGELFF. In DNA form, the CDR3 reads TGCGCCAGCAGCTTGGTTGCGGGAGGGAACACCGGGGAGCTGTTTTTT. Filled out from reference TRBV5-1 and TRBJ2-2, the complete variable domain reads KAGVTQTPRYLIKTRGQQVTLSCSPISGHRSVSWYQQTPGQGLQFLFEYFSETQRNKGNFPGRFSGRQFSNSRSEMNVSTLELGDSALYLCASSLVAGGNTGELFFGEGSRLTVL.

This clone was counted a single time. The rearrangement joins TRBV6-4 to TRBJ2-5; the D gene is possibly TRBD1 (5 bases). CDR3 length: 15 amino acids. Germline CDR1 reads MRHNA; CDR2 reads SNTAGT. V lost 6 bases, J lost 1 base, and 15 bases lay in between. For the CDR3, the DNA is TGTGCCAGCAGCGCCTTAGTTGACAGCCAAGAGACCCAGTACTTC. Its protein product is CASSALVDSQETQYF.